The clone carrying this T cell receptor (beta chain) was counted only a few times. Its specificity is unknown. The record originates from a study of early stage breast cancer tumors. Study-level information: ER+/PR+/HER2- status applied to about 70% of the 16 invasive breast tumors. Invasive lobular carcinomas made up about 30% of the 12 ER+/PR+/HER2- tumors. General study points: Enriched TCRB sequences shared across patients were mostly commonly generated sequences.

Blood replicates held 0.5 ug DNA, tumor or normal breast roughly 1.5 ug, two each. TCRdb keeps only in-frame clones here, not all; method: immunoSEQ multiplex PCR. The data show 60,000 to 80,000 clones, roughly 84% seen once. The sample comprised blood. The TCR comes from a person between 55 and 69 years old with breast cancer.

Here the CDR3 reads CAISDRGREGTTDTQYF. The DNA for the CDR3 is TGTGCCATCAGTGATAGGGGGCGGGAGGGAACGACAGATACGCAGTATTTT. The chain carries TRBV10-3 and TRBJ2-3; the match to TRBD2 covers 9 bases. This CDR3 contains 17 residues. Trimming removed 3 bases from V and 3 bases from J; junction bases left unmatched: 10. Per the germline V gene, CDR1 is ENHRY and CDR2 is SYGVKD.